A selection of T cell receptor beta chains follows, all from one sample in a study of OX40 agonist ivuxolimab in advanced cancers. The method was immunoSEQ multiplex PCR; TCRdb's version includes in-frame clones alone and lacks a portion of them. The table lists 65,000 to 100,000 clones, roughly 87% of them singletons, with around 0.33% in the top ten. Sample: CD4+ or CD8+ T cells sorted from blood, taken in a trial of the OX40 agonist ivuxolimab. These receptors came from an adult with an advanced solid tumor such as melanoma, head and neck, liver or kidney cancer. CDR3s include the opening cysteine and the closing phenylalanine or tryptophan. Each record gives: V gene, J gene, clone size, D gene, CDR3 protein, CDR3 DNA. D genes are given only for firm matches. The size entry is marked missing in some rows and otherwise reads once, few, many or a size class.

TRBV10-1,TRBJ2-3,NA,TRBD2,CASSYGLAGVLTDTQYF,TGCGCCAGCAGTTATGGACTAGCGGGGGTCCTTACAGATACGCAGTATTTT
TRBV19,TRBJ1-2,NA,NA,CASSIGAPNYGYTF,TGTGCCAGTAGTATAGGGGCGCCTAACTATGGCTACACCTTC
TRBV21-1,TRBJ2-7,NA,NA,CASSTVVYEQYF,TGTGCCAGCAGCACAGTTGTGTACGAGCAGTACTTC
TRBV7-8,TRBJ2-5,NA,NA,CASSFALYQETQYF,TGTGCCAGCAGCTTCGCATTGTACCAAGAGACCCAGTACTTC
TRBV19,TRBJ1-2,NA,TRBD1,CASRPTGDYGYTF,TGTGCCAGTAGACCTACAGGGGACTATGGCTACACCTTC
TRBV18,TRBJ1-6,once,NA,CASSPAGGDGDGSPLHF,TGTGCCAGCTCACCAGCTGGGGGCGATGGGGACGGATCACCCCTCCACTTT
TRBV18,TRBJ2-3,NA,TRBD2,CASSAGTSGSDTQYF,TGTGCCAGCTCAGCCGGGACTAGCGGCAGTGATACGCAGTATTTT
TRBV28,TRBJ2-6,NA,NA,CASRGGAGGANVLTF,TGTGCCAGCAGAGGTGGGGCAGGAGGGGCCAACGTCCTGACTTTC
TRBV7-8,TRBJ2-6,NA,NA,CASSLAHSSGANVLTF,TGTGCCAGCAGCTTAGCTCACAGTTCTGGGGCCAACGTCCTGACTTTC
TRBV5-1,TRBJ2-5,NA,TRBD1,CASSMGQGEGETQYF,TGCGCCAGCAGCATGGGACAGGGGGAAGGAGAGACCCAGTACTTC
TRBV6-5,TRBJ2-3,NA,NA,CASSSLEGGRDTQYF,TGTGCCAGCAGTTCCCTCGAGGGGGGGCGAGATACGCAGTATTTT
TRBV7-9,TRBJ2-7,NA,TRBD1,CASSRRDRAHEQYF,TGTGCCAGCAGCCGCCGGGACAGGGCCCACGAGCAGTACTTC
TRBV28,TRBJ2-5,NA,NA,CASSLKGSKFQETQYF,TGTGCCAGCAGTTTAAAGGGCAGCAAATTTCAAGAGACCCAGTACTTC
TRBV2,TRBJ1-5,NA,TRBD1,CASSGGQVNQPQHF,TGTGCCAGCAGTGGGGGACAGGTCAATCAGCCCCAGCATTTT
TRBV25-1,TRBJ1-6,NA,NA,CASRTQGSYNSPLHF,TGTGCCAGCAGAACACAGGGCTCCTATAATTCACCCCTCCACTTT
TRBV7-7,TRBJ2-3,once,NA,CASSPRYNRDCGDTQYF,TGTGCTAGCAGCCCCCGATATAACAGGGACTGCGGAGATACGCAGTATTTT
TRBV5-1,TRBJ1-2,once,NA,CASSLDPGAPSGYTF,TGCGCCAGCAGCTTGGACCCGGGGGCGCCGAGCGGCTACACCTTC
TRBV19,TRBJ1-5,NA,NA,CASSKRDTNQPQHF,TGTGCCAGTAGTAAAAGGGACACCAATCAGCCCCAGCATTTT
TRBV4-2,TRBJ2-3,NA,NA,CASSRGQRDTDTQYF,TGTGCCAGCAGCCGAGGACAGAGAGACACAGATACGCAGTATTTT
TRBV29-1,TRBJ1-3,NA,NA,CSVATDGNTIYF,TGCAGCGTTGCGACAGATGGAAACACCATATATTTT
TRBV5-5,TRBJ2-3,NA,TRBD2,CASSLSPRLAGGQDTQYF,TGTGCCAGCAGCTTGTCCCCTCGACTAGCGGGGGGACAAGATACGCAGTATTTT
TRBV6-1,TRBJ2-3,once,TRBD2,CASSEVSLVAGGSDTQYF,TGTGCCAGCAGTGAAGTCTCGCTGGTAGCGGGGGGGTCAGATACGCAGTATTTT
TRBV19,TRBJ2-1,NA,NA,CASSIWGASNEQFF,TGTGCCAGTAGTATTTGGGGGGCCTCAAATGAGCAGTTCTTC
TRBV27,TRBJ1-5,NA,NA,CASSSNHQPQHF,TGTGCCAGCAGTTCTAATCATCAGCCCCAGCATTTT
TRBV6-5,TRBJ2-3,NA,NA,CASKMQGLRTDTQYF,TGTGCCAGCAAAATGCAGGGCCTACGCACAGATACGCAGTATTTT